These 22 T cell receptor beta chains came from one sample sequenced in a study of OX40 agonist ivuxolimab in advanced cancers. The protocol was immunoSEQ multiplex PCR, while the TCRdb copy is restricted to in-frame clones and leaves out a portion. The data show about 77,000 clones, 85% to 95% seen once. The specimen was CD4+ or CD8+ T cells sorted from blood, collected in a trial of the OX40 agonist ivuxolimab. These receptors were obtained from an adult with an advanced solid tumor such as melanoma, head and neck, liver or kidney cancer.

This chain uses TRBV7-2 with TRBJ1-5; the D is unclear. The CDR3 has 13 amino acids. Germline-derived CDR1 and CDR2 are SGHTA and FQGNSA. Trimming cost V 1 base and J 3 bases, with 4 bases left between them. This chain's CDR3 is CASSLDSNQPQHF. The CDR3 DNA reads as TGTGCCAGCAGCTTAGATTCCAATCAGCCCCAGCATTTT.

The V gene is TRBV27, the J gene TRBJ2-1; a possible D gene is TRBD2 (5 bases). Trimming removed 6 bases from V and 6 bases from J, with 6 bases in between. CDR1 is MNHEY, CDR2 SMNVEV, per germline (reference sequence). This CDR3 spans 11 amino acids. CDR3 loop: CASSEGNEQFF. The CDR3 region has the DNA TGTGCCAGCAGCGAGGGCAATGAGCAGTTCTTC.

The V call is TRBV5-1, the J call TRBJ2-1, with TRBD2 matching 9 bases. CDR3 length equals 15 residues. CDR1 is SGHRS, CDR2 YFSETQ, per germline. Germline trimming cut 0 bases from V and 8 bases from J; bases unmatched to any gene: 6. The CDR3 loop is CASSLVRGGADEQFF. In DNA, the CDR3 is TGCGCCAGCAGCTTGGTGCGGGGGGGCGCCGATGAGCAGTTCTTC.

The chain links TRBV9 to TRBJ2-1; 7 bases are shared with TRBD2. V dropped 0 bases and J dropped 8; count of bases not matched to a gene: 5. Germline V gives CDR1 SGDLS, CDR2 YYNGEE. There are 14 residues in the CDR3. DNA for the CDR3: TGTGCCAGCAGCGTAGGCGGGAGAGGAGATGAGCAGTTCTTC. Translated: CASSVGGRGDEQFF. The full variable domain, in which reference TRBV9 and TRBJ2-1 provide the parts outside the CDR3, is DSGVTQTPKHLITATGQRVTLRCSPRSGDLSVYWYQQSLDQGLQFLIQYYNGEERAKGNILERFSAQQFPDLHSELNLSSLELGDSALYFCASSVGGRGDEQFFGPGTRLTVL.

The rearrangement uses TRBV9 and TRBJ2-3, with no clear D. The V end was cut by 4 bases, the J end by 5 bases, with 5 bases between. The CDR3 is 11 amino acids. CDR1 and CDR2 from the germline V gene are SGDLS and YYNGEE. The chain's CDR3 is CASSSVDTQYF. CDR3 bases: TGTGCCAGCAGCTCGGTAGATACGCAGTATTTT.

The CDR3 protein is CASSELGMGETQYF. CDR3 nucleotides: TGTGCCAGCAGTGAATTAGGGATGGGGGAGACCCAGTACTTC. The chain carries TRBV25-1 and TRBJ2-5; D is undetermined. Germline V lookup: CDR1 MGHDK, CDR2 SYGVNS. The CDR3 has 14 residues. V shed 1 base and J shed 5 bases, with 11 bases lying between them.

This chain connects TRBV27 to TRBJ1-6; D uncertain. Trimming removed 10 bases from V and 3 bases from J, with 10 bases in between. Germline loops: CDR1 MNHEY, CDR2 SMNVEV (reference sequence). The CDR3 is made up of 13 amino acids. CDR3 coding DNA: TGTGCCACCCGGACGGTCTATAATTCACCCCTCCACTTT. This encodes CATRTVYNSPLHF.

The chain couples TRBV12-5 to TRBJ2-3, with D possibly matching TRBD2 (6 bases). Trimming left V 4 bases short and J 4 bases short, with 15 bases between. CDR1 is LGHNT and CDR2 is FRNRAP in the germline V gene. The CDR3 is made up of 15 amino acids. Here the CDR3 DNA reads TGTGCTAGTGGTTGGCGACTAGACCAGCCAGATACGCAGTATTTT. Translated, it gives CASGWRLDQPDTQYF.

The rearrangement uses TRBV4-1 and TRBJ2-5; 11 bases align to TRBD2. CDR1 MGHRA and CDR2 YSYEKL come from the germline V gene. The CDR3 runs to 14 residues. With 2 bases clipped from V and 12 bases from J, the junction kept 8 bases outside the gene matches. Here the CDR3 DNA reads TGCGCCAGCAGCCAACTTCTGACTAGCGGGGACGAGTACTTC. Translated: CASSQLLTSGDEYF.

The chain is built from TRBV7-3 and TRBJ2-1, with unresolved D. V lost 2 bases and J lost 0, with 8 bases in between. Germline lookup yields CDR1 SGHTA and CDR2 FQGTGA. CDR3 length: 15 amino acids. CDR3 sequence: CASSLGHGSYNEQFF. The CDR3 region has the DNA TGTGCCAGCAGCTTAGGTCACGGCTCCTACAATGAGCAGTTCTTC.

This chain uses TRBV6-1 with TRBJ1-2; no clear D. CDR1 and CDR2 (germline): MNHNS, SASEGT. This CDR3 region has 11 residues. Trimming left V 1 base short and J 7 bases short, with 4 bases between. In DNA, the CDR3 is TGTGCCAGCAGTGAAGGGGGTGGCTACACCTTC. Protein product: CASSEGGGYTF.

The J gene is TRBJ1-5, the V gene TRBV27; 7 bases match TRBD1. Germline CDR1 MNHEY, CDR2 SMNVEV (reference sequence). The CDR3 spans 12 residues. CDR3 region: CGSGGVNQPQHF. The CDR3 DNA follows: TGTGGATCAGGGGGGGTCAATCAGCCCCAGCATTTT.

This chain connects TRBV7-9 to TRBJ2-7; possibly TRBD1 for D (5 bases). The CDR3 extends over 13 amino acids. The V and J ends lost 2 bases and 2 bases respectively, with 7 bases between them. Germline CDR1 is SEHNR and CDR2 is FQNEAQ (reference sequence). DNA of the CDR3: TGTGCCAGCAGCTTACTGGACACCTACGAGCAGTACTTC. Its translation is CASSLLDTYEQYF. Complete variable domain (other parts from reference TRBV7-9 and TRBJ2-7): DTGVSQNPRHKITKRGQNVTFRCDPISEHNRLYWYRQTLGQGPEFLTYFQNEAQLEKSRLLSDRFSAERPKGSFSTLEIQRTEQGDSAMYLCASSLLDTYEQYFGPGTRLTVT.

This clone was counted a single time. The CDR3, as DNA: TGTGCCAGCAGCCCTCAGGGGAACTATGGCTACACCTTC. Its protein is CASSPQGNYGYTF. This sequence joins TRBV7-9 and TRBJ1-2, with D possibly being TRBD1 (6 bases). Trimming removed 5 bases from V and 2 bases from J, with 9 bases in between. The CDR3 is made up of 13 amino acids. Germline V CDR1 and CDR2: SEHNR, FQNEAQ (reference sequence).

V and J are TRBV27 and TRBJ2-7, with D maybe TRBD2 (5 bases). Germline V CDR1 and CDR2: MNHEY, SMNVEV (reference sequence). V dropped 3 bases and J dropped 3 bases, with 12 bases sitting between them. The CDR3 contains 14 residues. CDR3 amino acids: CASSLGSSYYEQYF. CDR3 bases: TGTGCCAGCAGTTTGGGGAGTTCCTACTACGAGCAGTACTTC.

The chain combines TRBV4-1 with TRBJ2-1; D could derive from TRBD1 or TRBD2 (5 bases each). The CDR3 length is 15 residues. The V gene's germline CDR1 is MGHRA and CDR2 YSYEKL. The germline V and J ends were trimmed by 0 bases and 3 bases, with 9 bases remaining between them. The CDR3 DNA is TGCGCCAGCAGCCAAGAGGGACGGAGCTACAATGAGCAGTTCTTC. This encodes CASSQEGRSYNEQFF.

The chain couples TRBV5-1 to TRBJ2-6; 9 nucleotides match TRBD2. J was trimmed by 0 bases and V by 2 bases; bases with no gene match: 3. CDR3 length: 17 amino acids. Germline CDR1 SGHRS, CDR2 YFSETQ. DNA for the CDR3: TGCGCCAGCAGCTTTAGCGGGGGCAACTCTGGGGCCAACGTCCTGACTTTC. Protein: CASSFSGGNSGANVLTF.

The chain recombines TRBV5-3 with TRBJ2-3; D call uncertain. TRBV5-3 is noted as an ORF with a role that remains uncertain. Trimming took off 8 bases at V and 4 bases at J, with 20 bases between the two ends. The CDR3 length is 15 residues. CDR3 sequence reads: CASPNPTGFADTQYF. The CDR3 DNA follows: TGTGCCAGTCCTAATCCGACTGGGTTCGCAGATACGCAGTATTTT.

J is TRBJ1-2 and V is TRBV7-9, with 8 bases aligning to TRBD1. Losses at the gene ends were 5 bases for V and 6 bases for J; bases not matched to a gene: 8. The CDR3 extends over 14 amino acids. In germline, CDR1 is SEHNR, CDR2 FQNEAQ (reference sequence). CDR3 DNA sequence: TGTGCCAGCAGCAGCCGGGACAGGCTTAATGGCTACACCTTC. It encodes CASSSRDRLNGYTF.

V is TRBV4-3 and J is TRBJ2-7; 9 nucleotides match TRBD1. V lost 6 bases and J lost 2; bases outside the gene matches: 8. The CDR3 contains 15 residues. Germline CDR1 is LGHNA and CDR2 is YSLEER. CDR3 residues: CASSSGTGFTYEQYF. The CDR3 nucleotides are TGCGCCAGCAGTTCCGGGACAGGGTTTACCTACGAGCAGTACTTC.

The V gene is TRBV9, the J gene TRBJ1-6; D is possibly TRBD1 (6 bases). Germline V CDR1 and CDR2: SGDLS, YYNGEE. V was cut by 3 bases and J by 6 bases, with 16 bases left in between. The CDR3 covers 16 residues. The CDR3 nucleotides read TGTGCCAGCAGCGGAGAACAGGGTATCGGTAATTCACCCCTCCACTTT. Translated, it gives CASSGEQGIGNSPLHF.

The V gene is TRBV7-6, the J gene TRBJ2-7; TRBD2 is a possible D gene (5 bases). The CDR3 runs 14 residues. CDR1 and CDR2 (germline): SGHVS, FNYEAQ. V lost 4 bases and J 0 bases, leaving 10 bases between the germline ends. In DNA form, the CDR3 reads TGTGCCAGCAGCTCCACTAGAATCTCCTACGAGCAGTACTTC. Encoded protein: CASSSTRISYEQYF.